In this sample, the clone carrying this T cell receptor (beta chain) turned up a few times. This entry comes from a study of blood T cell repertoires in COVID-19. Study-wide context: Some COVID-19 samples were acute and others convalescent; all came from the United States, Italy and Spain.

Only in-frame clones appear in the TCRdb table, and some are missing; sequencing was by immunoSEQ multiplex PCR. The sample includes 300,000 to 350,000 clones, approximately 87% of them seen just once. It was during active infection that Seattle patients were enrolled and then longitudinally followed. Per germline, CDR1 SGHVS and CDR2 FNYEAQ. The trim removed 5 bases at V and 7 bases at J, leaving 10 bases unmatched. This CDR3 region has 15 residues. This clonotype was sampled from a woman aged 45-60 years with COVID-19, enrolled during active disease. V and J are TRBV7-6 and TRBJ2-7, with 11 bases matching TRBD2. Sequencing input: peripheral blood. CDR3 loop: CASSPVAGGPREQYF. The CDR3 nucleotides read TGTGCCAGCAGCCCCGTAGCGGGAGGGCCCAGGGAGCAGTACTTC.